What follows are 17 T cell receptor beta chains derived from one specimen sequenced in a study of PD-L1 blockade in urothelial cancer. The method was immunoSEQ multiplex PCR; TCRdb's version includes in-frame clones alone and lacks a portion of them. The sample records approximately 120,000 clones, 86% being singletons. Time point denoted: peripheral blood 6 weeks after treatment start. The sequenced sample was PBMCs, obtained around atezolizumab (anti-PD-L1) treatment. The receptors shown here come from a man in his fifties or sixties with urothelial cancer.

The chain employs TRBV4-1 and TRBJ2-5; perhaps TRBD1 as D (6 bases). V gave up 4 bases and J gave up 5 bases, with 20 bases separating them. The CDR3 totals 16 residues. CDR1 MGHRA and CDR2 YSYEKL come from the germline V gene. Written as DNA, the CDR3 is TGCGCCAGCAGCCCCTCGGGTGTACAGGGTCGGGAGACCCAGTACTTC. This gives the protein CASSPSGVQGRETQYF.

This clone was counted a few times. The chain combines TRBV19 with TRBJ2-2; D remains ambiguous. The CDR3 runs 13 residues. Germline CDR1 reads LNHDA; CDR2 reads SQIVND (reference sequence). The V gene lost 5 bases and the J gene lost 6 bases, with 10 bases spanning the gap. The CDR3 DNA reads as TGTGCCAGTAGTTTCCGTGTCGCCGGGGAGCTGTTTTTT. It is translated as CASSFRVAGELFF.

The genes are TRBV28 and TRBJ1-2, with a tentative D call TRBD1 (6 bases). Trimming cost V 3 bases and J 3 bases, with 8 bases left between them. The CDR3 has 13 amino acids. Germline lookup yields CDR1 MDHEN and CDR2 SYDVKM. The CDR3 nucleotides read TGTGCCAGCAGTTTCCAGGGGCACTATGGCTACACCTTC. Its protein product is CASSFQGHYGYTF.

This rearrangement joins TRBV18 to TRBJ2-6; 7 bases are a match to TRBD2. The germline V gene has CDR1 KGHSH and CDR2 LQKENI. With V trimmed by 2 bases and J by 0 bases, 13 bases remained unmatched. The CDR3 runs 20 residues. This chain's CDR3 is CASSPRLKTGGPSGANVLTF. The DNA of the CDR3 is TGTGCCAGCTCACCAAGGCTAAAGACGGGAGGACCCTCTGGGGCCAACGTCCTGACTTTC.

The V gene is TRBV2, the J gene TRBJ2-2; possibly TRBD1 for D (5 bases). V shed 5 bases and J shed 6 bases, with 10 bases lying between them. The germline V gene has CDR1 SNHLY and CDR2 FYNNEI. The length of the CDR3 is 13 residues. CDR3 coding DNA: TGTGCCAGCAGTATCGACAGACCCGGGGAGCTGTTTTTT. Protein: CASSIDRPGELFF. The entire variable domain, with the rest obtained from reference TRBV2 and TRBJ2-2, is as follows: EPEVTQTPSHQVTQMGQEVILRCVPISNHLYFYWYRQILGQKVEFLVSFYNNEISEKSEIFDDQFSVERPDGSNFTLKIRSTKLEDSAMYFCASSIDRPGELFFGEGSRLTVL.

This chain joins TRBV7-3 and TRBJ2-2; TRBD1 matches 9 bases. Trimming took 5 bases from V and 6 from J; bases not matched to a gene: 13. The CDR3 runs to 17 residues. The germline V gene encodes CDR1 SGHTA and CDR2 FQGTGA. The CDR3 DNA reads TGTGCCAGCAGCCCCCTTTCGCCGAGGACAGGGGCCGGGGAGCTGTTTTTT. Protein: CASSPLSPRTGAGELFF.

The V and J genes are TRBV6-4 and TRBJ1-2; TRBD1 matches at 7 bases. The CDR3 is made up of 16 amino acids. J gave up 6 bases and V 0 bases, and 10 bases lay outside the gene matches. Germline assignment: CDR1 MRHNA and CDR2 SNTAGT. The CDR3 sequence is CASSDSKGDSVNGYTF. The CDR3 coding sequence is TGTGCCAGCAGTGACTCGAAGGGGGACAGCGTAAATGGCTACACCTTC.

The J gene is TRBJ2-7, the V gene TRBV2; 8 bases are shared with TRBD1. CDR1 and CDR2 (germline): SNHLY, FYNNEI. CDR3 length equals 15 residues. The junction had 13 bases not matched to a gene; V was cut back by 6 bases and J by 6 bases. The CDR3 reads CASRYLGTGGAEQYF. In DNA form, the CDR3 reads TGTGCCAGCAGGTATTTAGGGACAGGAGGAGCCGAGCAGTACTTC.

This sequence joins TRBV7-8 and TRBJ2-7; TRBD2 aligns across 12 bases. Germline lookup yields CDR1 SGHVS and CDR2 FQNEAQ. Trimming took 6 bases from V and 3 from J; bases not matched to a gene: 6. This CDR3 has 15 amino acids. This chain's CDR3 is CASRPTSGSNYEQYF. As DNA, the CDR3 is TGTGCCAGCAGACCGACTAGCGGGAGTAACTACGAGCAGTACTTC.

V usage is TRBV7-2 and J usage is TRBJ1-5; a weak D match, TRBD1 (5 bases). The CDR3 is 15 amino acids. With 2 bases removed from V and 7 bases from J, the gap between germline ends came to 15 bases. CDR1 is SGHTA and CDR2 is FQGNSA in the germline V gene. The CDR3 loop is CASSLSRMQGQPQHF. CDR3 in DNA: TGTGCCAGCAGCTTAAGCCGTATGCAGGGCCAGCCCCAGCATTTT.

This sequence joins TRBV30 and TRBJ2-5; no definite D call. Per the germline V gene, CDR1 is GTSNPN and CDR2 is SVGIG (reference sequence). The ends were cut back, 0 bases at V and 6 bases at J, with 11 bases in the middle. The CDR3 totals 13 residues. The CDR3 DNA reads TGTGCCTGGAGTGTCTCCTACGAGAAGACCCAGTACTTC. Translated, it gives CAWSVSYEKTQYF.

The V and J genes are TRBV6-1 and TRBJ1-1, with D possibly TRBD1 on 5 matching bases. Looked up from germline, CDR1 is MNHNS and CDR2 is SASEGT. The CDR3 loop spans 15 amino acids. Between the trimmed V and J ends, which lost 0 bases and 5 bases, there was a span of 13 bases. DNA for the CDR3: TGTGCCAGCAGTGAAGCGTTCAGGGCCCGGACTGAAGCTTTCTTT. This sequence encodes CASSEAFRARTEAFF.

This clone was observed a few times. V is TRBV29-1 and J is TRBJ1-2; 10 bases match TRBD1. The germline CDR1 and CDR2 sequences are SQVTM and ANQGSEA. CDR3 length: 13 amino acids. V trimming: 6 bases; J trimming: 3 bases; junction bases outside the gene matches: 4. DNA for the CDR3: TGCAGCGTAGTGGGACAGGGGTACTATGGCTACACCTTC. Residues: CSVVGQGYYGYTF.

The V and J genes are TRBV30 and TRBJ2-7; D gene uncertain. The germline gives CDR1 GTSNPN, CDR2 SVGIG (reference sequence). This CDR3 contains 13 residues. The V end was cut by 0 bases, the J end by 0 bases, with 6 bases between. The DNA of the CDR3 is TGTGCCTGGAGTGTAACATCCTCCTACGAGCAGTACTTC. This codes for CAWSVTSSYEQYF.

This chain uses TRBV6-6 with TRBJ2-1; the match to TRBD2 covers 7 bases. Germline V gene data show CDR1 as MNHNY and CDR2 as SVGAGI (reference sequence). The ends lost 9 bases at V and 5 bases at J; junction bases unmatched: 4. The CDR3 runs to 12 residues. In DNA form, the CDR3 reads TGTGCCAGTTGCGGGAGAGACAATGAGCAGTTCTTC. Translation: CASCGRDNEQFF.

This sequence joins TRBV2 and TRBJ1-5; D unresolved. V was shortened by 3 bases and J by 0 bases, with 6 bases between the two germline ends. There are 14 residues in the CDR3. The V gene's germline CDR1 is SNHLY and CDR2 FYNNEI. Here the CDR3 reads CASSDSVSNQPQHF. The CDR3 DNA reads TGTGCCAGCAGTGATTCTGTTAGCAATCAGCCCCAGCATTTT.

This sequence joins TRBV7-8 and TRBJ1-3, with D perhaps matching TRBD1 (6 bases). Looked up from germline, CDR1 is SGHVS and CDR2 is FQNEAQ. This CDR3 contains 16 residues. Trimming left V 3 bases short and J 7 bases short, with 19 bases between. This CDR3 reads CASSFPRGGLKNTIYF. The CDR3 coding sequence is TGTGCCAGCAGCTTCCCCCGCGGGGGGCTCAAGAACACCATATATTTT. The full variable domain, in which reference TRBV7-8 and TRBJ1-3 provide the parts outside the CDR3, is GAGVSQSPRYKVAKRGQDVALRCDPISGHVSLFWYQQALGQGPEFLTYFQNEAQLDKSGLPSDRFFAERPEGSVSTLKIQRTQQEDSAVYLCASSFPRGGLKNTIYFGEGSWLTVV.